This TCR beta chain was sequenced during a study of blood T cell repertoires in COVID-19. At the level of the study: The samples span acute and convalescent COVID-19 from the United States, Italy and Spain. T cells, B-cell-depleted T cells, or PBMCs provided the cDNA or gDNA that served as material.

This CDR3 contains 15 residues. V gave up 3 bases and J gave up 5 bases, with 16 bases separating them. Germline loops: CDR1 LGHNA, CDR2 YSLEER. Under the authors' procedure: Reference gene primer amplification gave estimated nucleated cell counts. TCRdb's table, derived via immunoSEQ multiplex PCR, lists solely in-frame clones and lacks some. That table gives V, J and clone size, and the DNA gave D and trimming. The table records around 230,000 clones, roughly 88% of them present only once. The sequence came from a man aged 40-55 years who had recovered from COVID-19. The chain recombines TRBV4-3 with TRBJ1-1; perhaps TRBD1 as D (5 bases). Input material: peripheral blood. The CDR3 protein is CASSQERQMLTEAFF. The DNA for the CDR3 is TGCGCCAGCAGCCAGGAGCGACAGATGCTAACTGAAGCTTTCTTT.